The 15 T cell receptor beta chains below all came from one sample that was sequenced in a study of CXCR3-negative and CXCR3-positive naive CD8 T cells. Antigens for these TCRs are unknown. 5' RACE that incorporated UMI labels was used to prepare the TRB cDNA libraries. TCRdb derives one entry per CDR3 protein from the 5' RACE reads, leaving out DNA. The ten most abundant clones cover around 0.41% of a sample with more than 100,000 distinct CDR3 sequences. Study outcomes and limitations: Naive cells that were CXCR3-positive had more hydrophobic TRB CDR3s (compared with CXCR3-negative naive cells).

The specimen was naive CXCR3+ CD8+ T cells from blood. The subset here: CD45RO-CCR7+CD27+CD95- naive CD8+ T cells expressing CXCR3 (TNR3+). The receptors originated from a human donor in good health. Some clones in this sample may be carry-over from other donors' samples.

V gene TRBV27 combines with J gene TRBJ2-7; the D call from TCRdb, TRBD1, cannot be confirmed without DNA. The germline gives CDR1 MNHEY, CDR2 SMNVEV (reference sequence). CDR3 length: 15 residues. This CDR3 reads CASGVRKTVTYEQYF.

The CDR3 region is CASSPDRDSPNTDTQYF. The chain uses TRBV7-8 and TRBJ2-3; TCRdb's D gene call, TRBD1, goes unchecked for lack of DNA. The CDR3 consists of 17 residues. Per the germline V gene, CDR1 is SGHVS and CDR2 is FQNEAQ.

V gene TRBV6-2 or TRBV6-3 combines with J gene TRBJ1-1; TCRdb's assignment of TRBD1 cannot be checked, as there is no DNA. Germline loops: CDR1 MNHEY, CDR2 SVGEGT. The CDR3 contains 15 residues. CDR3 amino acids: CASSPRGRVNTEAFF.

This chain uses TRBV25-1 with TRBJ2-1; there is no DNA to check the TCRdb D call of TRBD1. Germline loops: CDR1 MGHDK, CDR2 SYGVNS. The CDR3 is 13 amino acids. The CDR3 loop is CASTISGDDEQFF.

The rearrangement uses TRBV7-9 and TRBJ2-1; TCRdb's D gene call, TRBD1, goes unchecked for lack of DNA. This CDR3 region has 14 residues. Germline V gene sequence: CDR1 SEHNR, CDR2 FQNEAQ (reference sequence). This CDR3 reads CASSLRAGNNEQFF.

The rearrangement uses TRBV5-1 and TRBJ2-2; the TCRdb D gene call, TRBD2, has no DNA to confirm it. The length of the CDR3 is 15 residues. Germline V gives CDR1 SGHRS, CDR2 YFSETQ. CDR3: CASSLKREYTGELFF.

The chain recombines TRBV6-5 with TRBJ1-2. Germline V lookup: CDR1 MNHEY, CDR2 SVGAGI. The CDR3 spans 14 residues. CDR3 sequence: CASSYTGSPDGYTF.

The gene calls are TRBV11-2 and TRBJ2-5; checking the TCRdb D call of TRBD1 is not possible without DNA. The CDR3 spans 14 residues. From germline, CDR1 is SGHAT and CDR2 FQNNGV. The CDR3 spells CASSGDREQETQYF.

The chain carries TRBV6-2 or TRBV6-3 and TRBJ2-7; lacking DNA, the TRBD1 call made by TCRdb goes unchecked. Germline V gene sequence: CDR1 MNHEY, CDR2 SVGEGT. The CDR3 contains 16 residues. CDR3 protein: CASSYLWTPTTYEQYF.

This rearrangement joins TRBV12-3 or TRBV12-4 to TRBJ2-7. The CDR3 extends over 14 amino acids. The CDR3 region is CASSSELSSYEQYF.

This chain uses TRBV12-3 or TRBV12-4 with TRBJ2-7. The CDR3 loop spans 14 amino acids. The CDR3 is CASSLSLVIYEQYF.

The gene calls are TRBV12-3 or TRBV12-4 and TRBJ2-5; with no DNA, the TCRdb D assignment of TRBD1 cannot be verified. The CDR3 consists of 16 residues. The CDR3: CASSLLGAGVFETQYF.

The genes are TRBV14 and TRBJ2-7; TCRdb outputs TRBD1, but without DNA this stays unchecked. Per germline, CDR1 SGHDN and CDR2 FVKESK. CDR3 size: 14 residues. CDR3 sequence reads: CASSIWTGSYEQYF. Drawing the rest from reference TRBV14 and TRBJ2-7, the complete variable domain is EAGVTQFPSHSVIEKGQTVTLRCDPISGHDNLYWYRRVMGKEIKFLLHFVKESKQDESGMPNNRFLAERTGGTYSTLKVQPAELEDSGVYFCASSIWTGSYEQYFGPGTRLTVT.

The rearrangement links TRBV5-4 to TRBJ2-2; TCRdb calls TRBD2, which cannot be checked without DNA. The CDR3 consists of 18 residues. Germline CDR1 and CDR2: SGHNT and YYREEE (reference sequence). This CDR3 is CASSLGLGLAGNTGELFF.

The V and J genes are TRBV7-9 and TRBJ2-7; TCRdb picks TRBD1, but there is no DNA to check that call. Germline values: CDR1 SEHNR, CDR2 FQNEAQ (reference sequence). The CDR3 consists of 14 residues. The CDR3 protein is CASSVRDRPYEQYF.